The 13 T cell receptor beta chains listed next were all sequenced from one sample in a study of blood T cell repertoires in COVID-19. Measured with immunoSEQ multiplex PCR; TCRdb has only the in-frame clones, and not every one. Altogether 200,000 to 250,000 clones are present, about 87% being singletons, with the ten largest covering under 8%. The specimen sequenced was peripheral blood. Source of these receptors: a woman aged 25 to 39 with COVID-19, enrolled during active disease.

This sequence joins TRBV24-1 and TRBJ2-5; D may be TRBD2 (6 bases). CDR3 length: 14 residues. Trimming pared 6 bases from V and 5 bases from J, leaving 15 bases between. Looked up from germline, CDR1 is KGHDR and CDR2 is SFDVKD. The CDR3: CATSRAGPLETQYF. The CDR3 DNA sequence: TGTGCCACCAGTCGCGCGGGGCCCTTGGAGACCCAGTACTTC.

The chain employs TRBV29-1 and TRBJ2-7; TRBD2 aligns across 7 bases. This CDR3 comprises 13 residues. After removal of 4 bases from V and 5 bases from J, the junction contained 8 bases not matched to a gene. Germline CDR1 reads SQVTM; CDR2 reads ANQGSEA. The CDR3 loop reads CSVGGGEDNEQYF. In DNA, the CDR3 is TGCAGCGTTGGGGGAGGGGAGGACAACGAGCAGTACTTC.

This clone was picked up many times. J is TRBJ2-4 and V is TRBV5-4; 15 nucleotides align to TRBD2. The ends lost 3 bases at V and 8 bases at J; junction bases unmatched: 6. The V gene's germline CDR1 is SGHNT and CDR2 YYREEE (reference sequence). The CDR3 loop spans 16 amino acids. The CDR3, as DNA: TGTGCCAGCAGCTCGGGACTAGCGGGAGGATCGGACATTCAGTACTTC. It is translated as CASSSGLAGGSDIQYF.

The CDR3 nucleotides are TGTGCCAGCAGTATGACTAGCGGGGGCCATGGGACCCAGTACTTC. It yields the protein CASSMTSGGHGTQYF. The chain links TRBV2 to TRBJ2-5, with TRBD2 identical over 12 bases. J lost 7 bases, V lost 5 bases, and 8 bases had no gene match. Germline V gene data show CDR1 as SNHLY and CDR2 as FYNNEI. The CDR3 totals 15 residues.

Turning to this clone: In this CDR3 the conserved last residue, phenylalanine or tryptophan, is missing, so a read error is likely. The DNA is omitted, as the CDR3 cannot be located on it reliably, and the CDR3 follows TCRdb's listing. The V call is TRBV6-2 or TRBV6-3, the J call TRBJ2-7; the table gives TRBD1 as D, unverified against the DNA. Germline V gene lookup returns CDR1 MNHEY and CDR2 SVGEGT. The CDR3 extends over 14 residues, inclusive of both ends. CDR3 amino acids: CASSQTRTGGPEIL.

In its sample, this clone was seen a few times. The chain combines TRBV14 with TRBJ1-1; TRBD1 matches at 9 bases. V shed 8 bases and J 6 bases; nucleotides not matched to a gene: 10. The CDR3 length is 14 residues. The germline CDR1 and CDR2 sequences are SGHDN and FVKESK. CDR3 amino acids: CASGLDRGTSEAFF. As DNA, the CDR3 is TGTGCCAGCGGGCTGGACAGGGGAACTTCTGAAGCTTTCTTT.

V and J are TRBV2 and TRBJ1-1; TRBD1 matches 9 bases. With V trimmed by 8 bases and J by 1 base, 5 bases remained unmatched. The CDR3 contains 14 residues. The V gene's germline CDR1 is SNHLY and CDR2 FYNNEI. The CDR3 DNA sequence: TGTGCCAGCGGGGAGGGACAGGGGAACACTGAAGCTTTCTTT. Protein sequence: CASGEGQGNTEAFF.

This chain connects TRBV6-5 to TRBJ2-1; TRBD1 might be the D (5 bases). The V end lost 0 bases, the J end lost 4 bases, and 10 bases lay between the germline ends. The CDR3 has 15 residues. Germline assignment: CDR1 MNHEY and CDR2 SVGAGI. CDR3 coding DNA: TGTGCCAGCAGTTACTCGGGTCAGGGTTACAATGAGCAGTTCTTC. Translating gives CASSYSGQGYNEQFF.

The chain is built from TRBV7-2 and TRBJ1-2, with D hard to call. The V end was cut by 5 bases, the J end by 3 bases, with 7 bases between. This CDR3 is built from 12 residues. Looked up from germline, CDR1 is SGHTA and CDR2 is FQGNSA. In nucleotides, the CDR3 is TGTGCCAGCAGCCAGCGAGACTATGGCTACACCTTC. It codes for CASSQRDYGYTF. Looking up the rest from reference TRBV7-2 and TRBJ1-2 gives the full variable domain: GAGVSQSPSNKVTEKGKDVELRCDPISGHTALYWYRQSLGQGLEFLIYFQGNSAPDKSGLPSDRFSAERTGGSVSTLTIQRTQQEDSAVYLCASSQRDYGYTFGSGTRLTVV.

DNA for the CDR3: TGCGCCAGCAGCCAAGAAGGGAGCTCTGGAAACACCATATATTTT. Translating it yields CASSQEGSSGNTIYF. This chain joins TRBV4-3 and TRBJ1-3, with D unresolved. Trimming cost V 0 bases and J 0 bases, with 6 bases left between them. CDR1 is LGHNA and CDR2 is YSLEER in the germline V gene. The CDR3 runs to 15 residues.

The rearrangement links TRBV20-1 to TRBJ1-1, with TRBD1 matching 7 bases. Looked up from germline, CDR1 is DFQATT and CDR2 is SNEGSKA (reference sequence). CDR3 length equals 11 residues. The J segment lost 11 bases and the V segment lost 6 bases, leaving 9 bases of the junction unmatched. The CDR3 sequence: CSALTGIEAFF. The CDR3 nucleotides are TGCAGTGCCTTGACAGGGATCGAGGCTTTCTTT.

This clone was seen only once. The genes are TRBV6-2 or TRBV6-3 and TRBJ2-2; tentatively, D is TRBD2 (6 bases). CDR1 and CDR2 (germline): MNHEY, SVGEGT. V gave up 4 bases and J gave up 6 bases, with 15 bases separating them. This CDR3 contains 15 residues. CDR3 sequence: CASSSGLWGAGELFF. The DNA of the CDR3 is TGTGCCAGCAGTTCGGGTCTCTGGGGGGCCGGGGAGCTGTTTTTT.

The chain has TRBV5-4 and TRBJ2-3, with TRBD1 as a possible D gene (5 bases). The CDR3 has 17 amino acids. V shed 2 bases and J shed 3 bases, with 19 bases lying between them. Germline V gives CDR1 SGHNT, CDR2 YYREEE (reference sequence). The CDR3 DNA sequence: TGTGCCAGCAGCTTAGTGGGGCGGCCGCCCCCTACAGATACGCAGTATTTT. This sequence encodes CASSLVGRPPPTDTQYF.